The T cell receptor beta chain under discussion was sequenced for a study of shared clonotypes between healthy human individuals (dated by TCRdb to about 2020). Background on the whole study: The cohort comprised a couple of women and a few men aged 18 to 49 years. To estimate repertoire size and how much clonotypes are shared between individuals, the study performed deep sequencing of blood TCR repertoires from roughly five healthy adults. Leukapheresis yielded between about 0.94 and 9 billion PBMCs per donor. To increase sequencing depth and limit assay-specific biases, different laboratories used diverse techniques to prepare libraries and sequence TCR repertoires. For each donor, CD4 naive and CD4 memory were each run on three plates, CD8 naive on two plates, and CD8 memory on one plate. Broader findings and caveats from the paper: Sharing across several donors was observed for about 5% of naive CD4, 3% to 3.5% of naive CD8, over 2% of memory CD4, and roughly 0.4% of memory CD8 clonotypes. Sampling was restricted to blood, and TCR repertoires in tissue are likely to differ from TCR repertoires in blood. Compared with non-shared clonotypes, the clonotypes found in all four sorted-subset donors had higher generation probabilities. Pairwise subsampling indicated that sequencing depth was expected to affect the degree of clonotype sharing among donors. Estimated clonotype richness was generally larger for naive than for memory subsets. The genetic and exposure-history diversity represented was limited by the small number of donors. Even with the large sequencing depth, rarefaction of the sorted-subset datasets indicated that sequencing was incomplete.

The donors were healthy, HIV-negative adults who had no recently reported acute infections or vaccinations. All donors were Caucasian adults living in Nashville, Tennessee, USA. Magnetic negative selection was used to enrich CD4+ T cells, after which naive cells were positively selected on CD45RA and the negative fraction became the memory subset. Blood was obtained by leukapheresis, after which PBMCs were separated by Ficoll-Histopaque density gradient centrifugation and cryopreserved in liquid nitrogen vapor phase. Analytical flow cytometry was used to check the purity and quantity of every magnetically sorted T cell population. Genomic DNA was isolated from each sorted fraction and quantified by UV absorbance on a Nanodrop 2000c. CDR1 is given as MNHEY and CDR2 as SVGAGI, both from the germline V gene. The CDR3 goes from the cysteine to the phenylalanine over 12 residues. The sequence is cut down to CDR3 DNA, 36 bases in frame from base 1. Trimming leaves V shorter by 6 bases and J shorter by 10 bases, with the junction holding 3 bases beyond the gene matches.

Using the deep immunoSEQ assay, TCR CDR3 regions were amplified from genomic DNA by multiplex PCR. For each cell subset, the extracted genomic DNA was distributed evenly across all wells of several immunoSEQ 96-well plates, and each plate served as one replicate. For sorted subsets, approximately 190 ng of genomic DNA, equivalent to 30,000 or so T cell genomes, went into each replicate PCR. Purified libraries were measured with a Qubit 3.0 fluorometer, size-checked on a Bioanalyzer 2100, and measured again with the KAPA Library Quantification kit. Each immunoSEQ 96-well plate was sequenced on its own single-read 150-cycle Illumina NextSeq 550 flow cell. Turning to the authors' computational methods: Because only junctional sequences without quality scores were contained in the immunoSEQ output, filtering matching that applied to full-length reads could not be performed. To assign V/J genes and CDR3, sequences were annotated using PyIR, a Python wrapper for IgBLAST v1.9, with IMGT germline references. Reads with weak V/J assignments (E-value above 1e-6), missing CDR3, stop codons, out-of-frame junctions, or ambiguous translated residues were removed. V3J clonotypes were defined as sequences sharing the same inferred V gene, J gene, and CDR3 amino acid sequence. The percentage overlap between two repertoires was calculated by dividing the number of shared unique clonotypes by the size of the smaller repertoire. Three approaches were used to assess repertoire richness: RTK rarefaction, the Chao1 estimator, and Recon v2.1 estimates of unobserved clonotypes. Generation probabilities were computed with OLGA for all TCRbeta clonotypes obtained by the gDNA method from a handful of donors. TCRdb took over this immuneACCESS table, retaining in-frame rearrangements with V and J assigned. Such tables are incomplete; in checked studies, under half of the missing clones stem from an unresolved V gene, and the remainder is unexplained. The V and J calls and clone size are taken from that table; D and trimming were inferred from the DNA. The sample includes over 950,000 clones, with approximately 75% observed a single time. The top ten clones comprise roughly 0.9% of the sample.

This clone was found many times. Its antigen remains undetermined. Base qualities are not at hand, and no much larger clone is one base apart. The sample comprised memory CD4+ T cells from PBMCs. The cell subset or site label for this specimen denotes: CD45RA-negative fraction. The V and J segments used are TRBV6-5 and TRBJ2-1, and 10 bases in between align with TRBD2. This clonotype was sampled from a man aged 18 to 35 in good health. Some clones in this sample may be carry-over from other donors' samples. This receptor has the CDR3 CASSRTSGEQFF. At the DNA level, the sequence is TGTGCCAGCAGCCGGACTAGCGGAGAGCAGTTCTTC.